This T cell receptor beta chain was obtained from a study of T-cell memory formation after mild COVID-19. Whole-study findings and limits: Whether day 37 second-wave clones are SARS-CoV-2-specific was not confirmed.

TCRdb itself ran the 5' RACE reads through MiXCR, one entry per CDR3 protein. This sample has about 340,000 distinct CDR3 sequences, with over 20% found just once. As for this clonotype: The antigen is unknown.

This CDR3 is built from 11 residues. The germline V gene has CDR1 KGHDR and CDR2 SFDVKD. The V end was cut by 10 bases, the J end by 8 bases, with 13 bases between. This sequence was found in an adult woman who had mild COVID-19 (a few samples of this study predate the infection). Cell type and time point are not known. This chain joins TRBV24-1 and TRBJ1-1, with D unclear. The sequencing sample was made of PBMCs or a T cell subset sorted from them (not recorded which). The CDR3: CATSGDGEAFF. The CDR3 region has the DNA TGTGCCACTAGCGGTGACGGAGAAGCTTTCTTT.